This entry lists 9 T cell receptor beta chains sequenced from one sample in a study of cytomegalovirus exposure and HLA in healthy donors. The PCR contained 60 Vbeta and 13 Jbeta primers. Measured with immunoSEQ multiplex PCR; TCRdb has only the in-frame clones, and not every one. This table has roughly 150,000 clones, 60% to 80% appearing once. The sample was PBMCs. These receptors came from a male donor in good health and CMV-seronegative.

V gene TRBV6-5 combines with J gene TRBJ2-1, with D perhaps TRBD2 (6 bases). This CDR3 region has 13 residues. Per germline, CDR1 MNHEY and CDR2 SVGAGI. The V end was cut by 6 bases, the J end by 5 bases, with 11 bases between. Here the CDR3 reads CASSRLGDNEQFF. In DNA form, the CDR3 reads TGTGCCAGCAGCAGACTAGGAGACAATGAGCAGTTCTTC.

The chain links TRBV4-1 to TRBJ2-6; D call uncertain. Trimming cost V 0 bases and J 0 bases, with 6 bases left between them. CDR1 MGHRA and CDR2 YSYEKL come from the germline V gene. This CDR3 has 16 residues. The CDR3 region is CASSQETVSGANVLTF. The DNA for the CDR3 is TGCGCCAGCAGCCAAGAAACAGTCTCTGGGGCCAACGTCCTGACTTTC.

CDR3 in DNA: TGTGCCAGCAGCTTAAATGCCAGGGGCACCGGGGATACGCAGTATTTT. Encoded protein: CASSLNARGTGDTQYF. The chain uses TRBV7-3 and TRBJ2-3, with D perhaps TRBD1 (6 bases). Germline assignment: CDR1 SGHTA and CDR2 FQGTGA. With 1 base removed from V and 6 bases from J, the gap between germline ends came to 17 bases. The length of the CDR3 is 16 residues.

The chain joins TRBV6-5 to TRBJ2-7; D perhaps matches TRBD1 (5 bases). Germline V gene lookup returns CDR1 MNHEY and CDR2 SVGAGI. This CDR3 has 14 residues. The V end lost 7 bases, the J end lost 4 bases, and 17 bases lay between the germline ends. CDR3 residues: CASKQAVRLYEQYF. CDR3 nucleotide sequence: TGTGCCAGCAAACAGGCTGTTAGATTGTACGAGCAGTACTTC.

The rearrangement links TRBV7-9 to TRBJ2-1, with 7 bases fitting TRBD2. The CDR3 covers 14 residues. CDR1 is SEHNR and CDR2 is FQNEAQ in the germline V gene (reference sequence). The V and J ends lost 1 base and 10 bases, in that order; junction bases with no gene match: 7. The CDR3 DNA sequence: TGTGCCAGCAGCTTAGAGCGGGGTACACGGGAGCAGTTCTTC. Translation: CASSLERGTREQFF.

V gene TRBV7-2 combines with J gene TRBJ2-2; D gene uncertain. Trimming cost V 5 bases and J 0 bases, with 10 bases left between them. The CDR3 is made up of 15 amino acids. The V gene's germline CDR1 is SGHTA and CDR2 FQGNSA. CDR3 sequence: CASSLTPANTGELFF. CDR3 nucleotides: TGTGCCAGCAGCCTCACACCTGCGAACACCGGGGAGCTGTTTTTT.

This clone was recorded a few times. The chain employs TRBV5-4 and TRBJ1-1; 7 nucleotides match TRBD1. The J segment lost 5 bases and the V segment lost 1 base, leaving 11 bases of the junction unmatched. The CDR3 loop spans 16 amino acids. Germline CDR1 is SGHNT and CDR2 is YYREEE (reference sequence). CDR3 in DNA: TGTGCCAGCAGCTTGCCAGGGGGGCAAGCGATAACTGAAGCTTTCTTT. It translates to CASSLPGGQAITEAFF.

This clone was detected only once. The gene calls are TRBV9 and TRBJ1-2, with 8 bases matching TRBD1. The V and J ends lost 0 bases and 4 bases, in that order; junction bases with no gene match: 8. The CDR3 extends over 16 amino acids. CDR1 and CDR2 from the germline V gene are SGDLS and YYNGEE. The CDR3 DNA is TGTGCCAGCAGCGTAGCCCCCAGGGGGCAAGGCTATGGCTACACCTTC. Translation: CASSVAPRGQGYGYTF.

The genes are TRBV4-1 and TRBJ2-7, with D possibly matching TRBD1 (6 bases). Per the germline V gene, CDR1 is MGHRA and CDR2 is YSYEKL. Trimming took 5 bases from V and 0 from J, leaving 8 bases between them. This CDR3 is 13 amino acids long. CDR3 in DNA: TGCGCCAGCAGCTGGACAGACTCCTACGAGCAGTACTTC. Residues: CASSWTDSYEQYF.